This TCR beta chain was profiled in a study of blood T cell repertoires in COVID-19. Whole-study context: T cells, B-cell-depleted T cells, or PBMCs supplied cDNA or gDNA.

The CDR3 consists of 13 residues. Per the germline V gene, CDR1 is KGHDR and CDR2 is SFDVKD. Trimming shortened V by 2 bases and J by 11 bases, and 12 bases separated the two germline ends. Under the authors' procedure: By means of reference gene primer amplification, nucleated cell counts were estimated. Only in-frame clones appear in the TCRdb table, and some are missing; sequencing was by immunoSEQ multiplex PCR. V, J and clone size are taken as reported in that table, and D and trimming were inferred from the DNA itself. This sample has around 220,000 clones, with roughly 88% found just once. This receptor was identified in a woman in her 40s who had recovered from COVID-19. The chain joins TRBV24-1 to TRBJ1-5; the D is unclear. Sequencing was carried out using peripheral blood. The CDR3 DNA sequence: TGTGCCACCAGTGATTGGCGGTCCGGTACCCAGCATTTT. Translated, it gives CATSDWRSGTQHF.